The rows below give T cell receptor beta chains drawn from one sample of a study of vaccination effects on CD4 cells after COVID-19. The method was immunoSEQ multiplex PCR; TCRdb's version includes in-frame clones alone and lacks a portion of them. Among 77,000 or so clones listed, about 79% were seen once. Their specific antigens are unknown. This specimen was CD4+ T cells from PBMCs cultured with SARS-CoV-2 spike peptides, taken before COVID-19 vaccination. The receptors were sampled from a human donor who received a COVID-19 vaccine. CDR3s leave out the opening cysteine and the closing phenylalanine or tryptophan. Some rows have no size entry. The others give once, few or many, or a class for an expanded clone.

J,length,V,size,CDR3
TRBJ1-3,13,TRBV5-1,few,ASSLKPGGANTIY
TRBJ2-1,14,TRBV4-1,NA,ASSHYRGVAPYEQF
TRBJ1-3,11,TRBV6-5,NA,ASHRTGGNTIY
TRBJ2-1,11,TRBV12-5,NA,ASAPESGNEQF
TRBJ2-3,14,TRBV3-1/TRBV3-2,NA,ASSLTMTTSTDTQY
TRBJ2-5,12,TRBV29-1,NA,SVDLGPYQETQY
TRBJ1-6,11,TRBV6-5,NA,ASSSDRAESLH
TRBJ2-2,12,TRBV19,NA,ASSMGGHTGELF
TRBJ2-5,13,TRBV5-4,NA,ASSQGPNSMETQY
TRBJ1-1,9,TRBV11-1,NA,ASSLDLEAF
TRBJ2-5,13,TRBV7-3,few,ASSLNKGAGETQY
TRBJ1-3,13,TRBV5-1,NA,ASSLTGDSGNTIY
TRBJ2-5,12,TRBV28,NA,ASSFSGLQETQY
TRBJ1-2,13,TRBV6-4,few,ASTFVAGGNYGYT
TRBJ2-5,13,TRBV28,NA,ASSPWTGGSETQY
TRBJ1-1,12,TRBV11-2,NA,ASSSQGLNTEAF
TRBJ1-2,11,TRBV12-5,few,ASARDSSYGYT
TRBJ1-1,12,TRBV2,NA,ASTSTGMNTEAF
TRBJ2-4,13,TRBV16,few,ASSRNGQLGNIQY
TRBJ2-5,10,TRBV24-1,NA,ATSTGLETQY
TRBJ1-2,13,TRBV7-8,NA,ASSLQHGTLYGYT
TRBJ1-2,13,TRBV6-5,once,ASSYGVRANYGYT
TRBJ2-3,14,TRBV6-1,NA,ASSELWTRPTDTQY
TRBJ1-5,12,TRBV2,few,ASSEANIRASQH
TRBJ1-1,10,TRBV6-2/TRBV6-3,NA,ASSYEGLVAF
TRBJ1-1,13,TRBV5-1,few,ASSLGPRGNTEAF
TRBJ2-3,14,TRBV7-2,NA,ASSLPLGRPTDTQY
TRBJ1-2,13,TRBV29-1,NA,SVDAGGLGNYGYT
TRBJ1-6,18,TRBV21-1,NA,ASSKDNRGSRTYYNSPLH